Below, 17 T cell receptor beta chains from the same sample are listed, as sequenced in a study of regulatory T cells in long-lasting Graves disease. Assembly of TCR beta libraries relied on iRepertoire HTBI primers together with Arm-PCR of CDR3 regions. In TCRdb, the multiplex PCR reads were re-called with MiXCR into one record per CDR3 protein. Of about 660,000 distinct CDR3 sequences listed, around 30% are singletons. This sample's time point: persistent/refractory GD, antithyroid drugs over 5 years with positive TRAb. PBMC RNA was the source of the TCR library. The sequencing used peripheral blood mononuclear cells (PBMCs), collected when the disease was refractory, from a patient treated with antithyroid drugs. All receptors come from a female donor with Graves disease.

The chain joins TRBV19 to TRBJ1-5; D unresolved. The CDR3 contains 16 residues. Germline assignment: CDR1 LNHDA and CDR2 SQIVND (reference sequence). Trimming removed 5 bases from V and 1 base from J, with 15 bases in between. The CDR3, as DNA: TGTGCCAGTAGTCTCCGGGTGGGTTCGAGCAATCAGCCCCAGCATTTT. This sequence encodes CASSLRVGSSNQPQHF.

This chain joins TRBV11-2 and TRBJ2-5; 9 positions match TRBD1. Per germline, CDR1 SGHAT and CDR2 FQNNGV. The V and J ends lost 3 bases and 0 bases, in that order; junction bases with no gene match: 5. There are 16 residues in the CDR3. DNA of the CDR3: TGTGCCAGCAGCTTCACTGGGACAGGGTACCAAGAGACCCAGTACTTC. It translates to CASSFTGTGYQETQYF.

This clonotype was seen more than once but under ten times. This sequence joins TRBV7-2 and TRBJ2-7; D assignment may be TRBD1 or TRBD2 (5 bases each). The CDR3 extends over 14 amino acids. V lost 1 base to trimming and J lost 2 bases, with 9 bases between them. Germline values: CDR1 SGHTA, CDR2 FQGNSA. The CDR3 DNA follows: TGTGCCAGCAGCTTAGGGGGGAAACCCTACGAGCAGTACTTC. This codes for CASSLGGKPYEQYF.

The chain is built from TRBV3-1 and TRBJ2-7; D gene uncertain. V was clipped by 3 bases and J by 3 bases, with 6 bases between them. This CDR3 is built from 12 residues. Germline lookup yields CDR1 LGHDT and CDR2 YNNKEL (reference sequence). CDR3 nucleotides: TGTGCCAGCAGCCACCAGAACTACGAGCAGTACTTC. The encoded protein is CASSHQNYEQYF.

Ten or more counts support this clonotype. The chain combines TRBV6-1 with TRBJ2-5, with D unresolved. The CDR3 sequence is 14 residues long. Germline V CDR1 and CDR2: MNHNS, SASEGT. V dropped 5 bases and J dropped 3 bases, with 13 bases sitting between them. CDR3 bases: TGTGCCAGCAGTCGCGGACCAGCCAAAGAGACCCAGTACTTC. Protein: CASSRGPAKETQYF.

The chain has TRBV30 and TRBJ1-5, with a weak D call TRBD1 (6 bases). The CDR3 is made up of 15 amino acids. Looked up from germline, CDR1 is GTSNPN and CDR2 is SVGIG (reference sequence). Trimming shortened V by 0 bases and J by 3 bases, and 12 bases separated the two germline ends. The CDR3 here is CAWSVDRRPNQPQHF. As DNA, the CDR3 is TGTGCCTGGAGTGTAGACAGGCGGCCCAATCAGCCCCAGCATTTT.

Details on this clonotype: At one boundary the junction diverges from the germline segment, which might be a read error. The chain carries TRBV4-2 and TRBJ2-1; D is uncertain. CDR1 and CDR2 from the germline V gene are LGHNA and YNFKEQ. The CDR3 spans 15 residues. The CDR3 DNA reads TGTGCCAGCACCCAAAGGTCGGGTCCAGAGAATGAGCAGTTCTTC. Encoded protein: CASTQRSGPENEQFF.

This clonotype was seen more than once but under ten times. The gene calls are TRBV27 and TRBJ1-6; 7 nucleotides align to TRBD1. This CDR3 comprises 14 residues. The V gene end was trimmed by 6 bases and the J gene end by 10 bases; junction bases not matched to a gene: 9. Germline CDR1 and CDR2: MNHEY and SMNVEV (reference sequence). CDR3 DNA sequence: TGTGCCAGCAGGCCAGACAGGGTGAACTCACCCCTCCACTTT. Its protein product is CASRPDRVNSPLHF.

In this sample, this clonotype turned up a few times. V is TRBV27 and J is TRBJ1-1; D is uncertain. The CDR3 is 16 amino acids. The V end lost 1 base, the J end lost 0 bases, and 12 bases lay between the germline ends. CDR1 is MNHEY and CDR2 is SMNVEV in the germline V gene (reference sequence). As DNA, the CDR3 is TGTGCCAGCAGTTTATTCCCAAACAGTATGAACACTGAAGCTTTCTTT. Translating gives CASSLFPNSMNTEAFF.

This chain connects TRBV28 to TRBJ2-1, with 7 nucleotides matching TRBD1. The CDR3 is 12 amino acids. Trimming took 6 bases from V and 10 from J; bases not matched to a gene: 6. CDR1 MDHEN and CDR2 SYDVKM come from the germline V gene. The CDR3 sequence is CASSQGVEEQFF. Written as DNA, the CDR3 is TGTGCCAGCAGCCAGGGGGTGGAGGAGCAGTTCTTC. Variable domain in full (rest from reference TRBV28 and TRBJ2-1): DVKVTQSSRYLVKRTGEKVFLECVQDMDHENMFWYRQDPGLGLRLIYFSYDVKMKEKGDIPEGYSVSREKKERFSLILESASTNQTSMYLCASSQGVEEQFFGPGTRLTVL.

This chain joins TRBV11-2 and TRBJ2-3, with 10 positions matching TRBD2. V shed 5 bases and J 5 bases; nucleotides not matched to a gene: 16. The CDR3 contains 18 residues. The V gene's germline CDR1 is SGHAT and CDR2 FQNNGV. For the CDR3, the DNA is TGTGCCAGCAGCCCCCGCCGCTGGACTAGCGGTAGTGGAGATACGCAGTATTTT. Its protein is CASSPRRWTSGSGDTQYF.

The chain recombines TRBV12-3 or TRBV12-4 with TRBJ1-1; D possibly corresponds to TRBD1 (6 bases). V was clipped by 5 bases and J by 4 bases, with 11 bases between them. This CDR3 region has 13 residues. CDR3 coding DNA: TGTGCCAGCAGTAACGGACAGACCACTGAAGCTTTCTTT. This codes for CASSNGQTTEAFF.

The J gene is TRBJ2-2, the V gene TRBV5-1, with no clear D. The V gene's germline CDR1 is SGHRS and CDR2 YFSETQ. The CDR3 totals 15 residues. V lost 1 base to trimming and J lost 4 bases, with 11 bases between them. The CDR3 is CASSLLVVGTGELFF. The DNA for the CDR3 is TGCGCCAGCAGCTTGCTAGTCGTCGGCACCGGGGAGCTGTTTTTT. Filled out from reference TRBV5-1 and TRBJ2-2, the complete variable domain reads KAGVTQTPRYLIKTRGQQVTLSCSPISGHRSVSWYQQTPGQGLQFLFEYFSETQRNKGNFPGRFSGRQFSNSRSEMNVSTLELGDSALYLCASSLLVVGTGELFFGEGSRLTVL.

In regard to this clonotype: This likely traces to a read error, being one base from a far larger clone. The chain couples TRBV5-5 to TRBJ1-5, with a weak D call TRBD1 (5 bases). The CDR3 sequence is 15 residues long. Trimming cost V 2 bases and J 0 bases, with 9 bases left between them. Looked up from germline, CDR1 is SGHKS and CDR2 is YYEKEE (reference sequence). CDR3 in amino acids: CASSLETDSNQPQHF. The DNA for the CDR3 is TGTGCCAGCAGCTTAGAGACAGATAGCAATCAGCCCCAGCATTTT.

This chain links TRBV20-1 with TRBJ1-1; D unresolved. The CDR3 length is 13 residues. V gave up 6 bases and J gave up 1 base, with 12 bases separating them. Germline-derived CDR1 and CDR2 are DFQATT and SNEGSKA (reference sequence). CDR3 DNA: TGCAGTGCGGATTTACAGAGGAACACTGAAGCTTTCTTT. This translates into CSADLQRNTEAFF.

This clonotype was detected a few times. V is TRBV7-2 and J is TRBJ1-6, with D tentatively TRBD1 (6 bases). This CDR3 comprises 18 residues. V lost 3 bases, J lost 8 bases, and 23 bases lay in between. Germline lookup yields CDR1 SGHTA and CDR2 FQGNSA. Here the CDR3 DNA reads TGTGCCAGCAGCTTTGCTCGACCGGGGGGCAGGGGTGATTCACCCCTCCACTTT. Translated, it gives CASSFARPGGRGDSPLHF.

DNA for the CDR3: TGTGCCAGCAGTTACCCCCCGGTGGGGGGCCGAATCTACTTC. Protein: CASSYPPVGGRIYF. The chain links TRBV6-5 to TRBJ2-5, with D perhaps matching TRBD1 or TRBD2 (6 bases each). Germline-derived CDR1 and CDR2 are MNHEY and SVGAGI. The V gene lost 2 bases and the J gene lost 14 bases, with 21 bases spanning the gap. The CDR3 extends over 14 amino acids.